These T cell receptor beta chains were read from a single sample in a study of blood T cells in healthy people across ages. One entry per CDR3 protein results from TCRdb running MiXCR on the 5' RACE reads. The sample has about a million distinct CDR3 sequences, 45% to 50% seen once. The specimen was blood. All receptors come from a man between 25 and 39 years old in good health. CDR3s include the opening cysteine and the closing phenylalanine or tryptophan. D genes are given only for firm matches. Clone sizes are given selectively: once, few, many, or a class where the clone is expanded.

d_call j_call v_call clone_size cdr3_aa cdr3_nt
TRBD1 TRBJ2-2 TRBV9 few CASSPTRTGLNTGELFF TGTGCCAGCAGCCCTACCCGGACAGGGCTGAACACCGGGGAGCTGTTTTTT
. TRBJ1-5 TRBV20-1 . CSAPDGVRHQPQHF TGCAGTGCGCCGGACGGGGTAAGGCATCAGCCCCAGCATTTT
TRBD2 TRBJ2-1 TRBV20-1 . CRARGGQYNEQFF TGCAGGGCACGGGGGGGCCAGTACAATGAGCAGTTCTTC
TRBD2 TRBJ2-3 TRBV7-3 few CASSLTAGGLDTQYF TGTGCCAGCAGCTTAACAGCGGGGGGGCTGGATACGCAGTATTTT
. TRBJ2-2 TRBV2 . CASSEAGRGRGTGELFF TGTGCCAGCAGTGAAGCGGGGAGGGGGCGCGGCACCGGGGAGCTGTTTTTT
. TRBJ2-7 TRBV20-1 few CSAQTSRGTYEQYF TGCAGTGCGCAGACTTCCCGAGGGACCTACGAGCAGTACTTC
. TRBJ2-7 TRBV4-1 . CASSQARTYERYF TGCGCCAGCAGCCAGGCCAGAACCTACGAGCGGTACTTC
. TRBJ2-5 TRBV28 . CASSLLVGVGETQYF TGTGCCAGCAGTTTATTAGTAGGGGTCGGGGAGACCCAGTACTTC
. TRBJ1-4 TRBV10-3 . CAISAAQVRGEEKLFF TGTGCCATCAGTGCAGCCCAGGTCAGGGGAGAAGAAAAACTGTTTTTT
. TRBJ2-7 TRBV7-2 . CASRRDSAYEQYF TGTGCCAGCAGGAGGGACTCGGCCTACGAGCAGTACTTC
. TRBJ2-5 TRBV12-3/TRBV12-4 . CASSLGQRGETQYF TGTGCCAGCAGTTTAGGCCAGAGGGGAGAGACCCAGTACTTC
. TRBJ2-7 TRBV28 . CASSFPSTQYEQYF TGTGCCAGCAGTTTTCCTTCTACCCAATACGAGCAGTACTTC
. TRBJ2-3 TRBV6-5 . CASRHSTDTQYF TGTGCCAGCAGGCATAGCACAGATACGCAGTATTTT
. TRBJ2-1 TRBV29-1 few CSGGEAHEQFF TGCAGCGGGGGGGAGGCCCATGAGCAGTTCTTC
. TRBJ1-4 TRBV20-1 . CSAGDPATTNEKLFF TGCAGTGCTGGGGACCCAGCCACAACTAATGAAAAACTGTTTTTT
TRBD2 TRBJ2-3 TRBV7-2 . CASSLRARSSGPSTDTQYF TGTGCCAGCAGCTTAAGGGCAAGGTCTAGCGGGCCAAGCACAGATACGCAGTATTTT
TRBD2 TRBJ2-7 TRBV5-1 . CASNSNGDYSYEQYF TGCGCCAGCAATTCTAATGGGGACTACTCCTACGAGCAGTACTTC
. TRBJ1-6 TRBV4-1 . CASSLKQGNNSPLHF TGCGCCAGCAGCCTCAAACAGGGAAATAATTCACCCCTCCACTTT
. TRBJ2-1 TRBV20-1 few CSAHMVSTLLAGNEQFF TGCAGTGCCCACATGGTGTCCACACTACTAGCAGGCAATGAGCAGTTCTTC
TRBD2 TRBJ2-5 TRBV10-3 . CAITDGTSGETQYF TGTGCCATCACAGACGGGACTAGCGGAGAGACCCAGTACTTC
TRBD1 TRBJ2-7 TRBV6-5 . CASSYARGLYEQYF TGTGCCAGCAGTTACGCAAGGGGGCTGTACGAGCAGTACTTC
. TRBJ2-7 TRBV20-1 . CSARVVDRGEASGLGPPSYEQYF TGCAGTGCTAGAGTTGTAGACAGGGGGGAAGCTAGCGGGCTGGGTCCCCCCTCCTACGAGCAGTACTTC
. TRBJ2-7 TRBV27 . CASSHGAGQLYEQYF TGTGCCAGCAGCCATGGGGCGGGACAGTTGTACGAGCAGTACTTC
TRBD1 TRBJ2-7 TRBV27 . CASSSYQGALVGYEQYF TGTGCCAGCAGTTCCTATCAGGGGGCGTTGGTAGGGTACGAGCAGTACTTC
. TRBJ1-1 TRBV4-2 . CASSQDRLGLNTEAFF TGTGCCAGCAGCCAAGATCGACTAGGACTGAACACTGAAGCTTTCTTT
TRBD2 TRBJ2-1 TRBV7-9 . CASVRGLAGGPSYNEQFF TGTGCCAGCGTCAGGGGACTAGCGGGGGGGCCATCCTACAATGAGCAGTTCTTC
TRBD1 TRBJ1-4 TRBV7-9 . CASSPDRPKPGTNEKLFF TGTGCCAGCAGCCCGGACAGGCCTAAACCGGGAACTAATGAAAAACTGTTTTTT
. TRBJ2-7 TRBV5-1 . CASSWDGATYEQYF TGCGCCAGCAGCTGGGACGGGGCAACCTACGAGCAGTACTTC
. TRBJ2-1 TRBV20-1 . CSASRDSIYNEQFF TGCAGTGCTAGCCGGGACTCGATATACAATGAGCAGTTCTTC
. TRBJ2-7 TRBV2 . CASSPPGRDYEQYF TGTGCCAGCAGTCCACCGGGACGCGACTACGAGCAGTACTTC
. TRBJ2-2 TRBV29-1 few CSVYTGELFF TGCAGCGTTTACACCGGGGAGCTGTTTTTT
. TRBJ2-3 TRBV4-2 . CASSQDTGGGRTDTQYF TGTGCCAGCAGCCAAGATACGGGCGGGGGCCGCACAGATACGCAGTATTTT
TRBD2 TRBJ2-1 TRBV6-5 . CASSLIAGDAYNEQFF TGTGCCAGCAGTTTGATAGCGGGGGACGCCTACAATGAGCAGTTCTTC
TRBD1 TRBJ2-7 TRBV29-1 . CSGSGTGSDEQYF TGCAGCGGCTCCGGGACAGGGAGTGACGAGCAGTACTTC
. TRBJ2-1 TRBV10-3 . CAISENVGEQFF TGTGCCATCAGTGAGAACGTCGGTGAGCAGTTCTTC
. TRBJ2-1 TRBV12-3/TRBV12-4 few CASSPQTNEQFF TGTGCCAGCAGTCCACAGACCAATGAGCAGTTCTTC
TRBD2 TRBJ2-1 TRBV5-1 . CASSLGEGKYNEQFF TGCGCCAGCAGCTTGGGGGAGGGCAAATACAATGAGCAGTTCTTC
. TRBJ2-5 TRBV28 . CASSLGRGKGETQYF TGTGCCAGCAGTTTGGGTCGGGGGAAGGGGGAGACCCAGTACTTC
. TRBJ1-4 TRBV4-3 . CASSQDPHEKLFF TGCGCCAGCAGCCAAGATCCCCATGAAAAACTGTTTTTT
. TRBJ2-7 TRBV3-1 few CASRPSSGISSSYEQYF TGTGCCAGCAGGCCCTCCTCAGGGATCTCTAGCTCCTACGAGCAGTACTTC
. TRBJ1-5 TRBV3-1 . CASSQGPTTGNQPQHF TGTGCCAGCAGCCAGGGACCGACGACGGGCAATCAGCCCCAGCATTTT
TRBD1 TRBJ2-7 TRBV9 . CASSVSGQGTEQYF TGTGCCAGCAGCGTATCCGGACAGGGGACCGAGCAGTACTTC
. TRBJ2-3 TRBV7-3 . CASSLYTTTDTQYF TGTGCCAGCAGCTTATACACAACCACAGATACGCAGTATTTT